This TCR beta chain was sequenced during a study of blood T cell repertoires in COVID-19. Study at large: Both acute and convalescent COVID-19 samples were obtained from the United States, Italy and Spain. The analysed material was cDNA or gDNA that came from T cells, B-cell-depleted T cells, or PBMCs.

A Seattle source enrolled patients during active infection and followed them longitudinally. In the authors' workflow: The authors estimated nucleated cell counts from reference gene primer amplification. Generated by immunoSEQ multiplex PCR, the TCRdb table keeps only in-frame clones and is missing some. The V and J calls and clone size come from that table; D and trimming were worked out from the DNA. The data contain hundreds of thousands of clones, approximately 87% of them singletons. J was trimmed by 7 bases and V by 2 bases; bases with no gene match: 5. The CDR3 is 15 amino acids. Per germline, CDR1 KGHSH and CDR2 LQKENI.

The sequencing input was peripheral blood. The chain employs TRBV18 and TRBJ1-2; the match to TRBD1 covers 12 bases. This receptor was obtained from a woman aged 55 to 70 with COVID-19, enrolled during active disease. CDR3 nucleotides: TGTGCCAGCTCACCAGCGGGACAGGGGGCGCTTGGCTACACCTTC. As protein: CASSPAGQGALGYTF. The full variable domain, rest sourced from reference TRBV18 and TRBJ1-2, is NAGVMQNPRHLVRRRGQEARLRCSPMKGHSHVYWYRQLPEEGLKFMVYLQKENIIDESGMPKERFSAEFPKEGPSILRIQQVVRGDSAAYFCASSPAGQGALGYTFGSGTRLTVV.